The 11 T cell receptor beta chains in this list originate from one sample, sequenced in a study of blood T cell repertoires in COVID-19. Repertoires were generated with immunoSEQ multiplex PCR, while TCRdb's copy carries only in-frame clones and drops some. This sample has around 260,000 clones, with approximately 86% found just once. The specimen sequenced was peripheral blood. The receptors were gathered from a human donor with COVID-19, enrolled during active disease. The donor label of this sample is uncertain.

V is TRBV18 and J is TRBJ2-5; the D gene is possibly TRBD1 (5 bases). V was clipped by 2 bases and J by 1 base, with 8 bases between them. From germline, CDR1 is KGHSH and CDR2 LQKENI. The length of the CDR3 is 14 residues. The CDR3 region has the DNA TGTGCCAGCTCACCAGGCAGGGTCCAAGAGACCCAGTACTTC. Amino acids: CASSPGRVQETQYF.

The V gene is TRBV7-8, the J gene TRBJ2-2; 8 bases fit TRBD1. The CDR3 extends over 15 amino acids. Germline values: CDR1 SGHVS, CDR2 FQNEAQ. V shed 4 bases and J 3 bases; nucleotides not matched to a gene: 4. CDR3 DNA sequence: TGTGCCAGCAGCTCCCTGACAGGGGACACCGGGGAGCTGTTTTTT. Encoded protein: CASSSLTGDTGELFF.

V and J are TRBV19 and TRBJ1-1; D might be TRBD1 (6 bases). The germline V gene has CDR1 LNHDA and CDR2 SQIVND (reference sequence). The CDR3 extends over 14 amino acids. Between the trimmed V and J ends, which lost 4 bases and 4 bases, there was a span of 13 bases. CDR3 loop: CASSTIQGATEAFF. CDR3 in DNA: TGTGCCAGTAGTACGATACAGGGAGCCACTGAAGCTTTCTTT. Combining the CDR3 with reference TRBV19 and TRBJ1-1 gives the whole variable domain DGGITQSPKYLFRKEGQNVTLSCEQNLNHDAMYWYRQDPGQGLRLIYYSQIVNDFQKGDIAEGYSVSREKKESFPLTVTSAQKNPTAFYLCASSTIQGATEAFFGQGTRLTVV.

This chain joins TRBV6-2 or TRBV6-3 and TRBJ2-1, with TRBD1 matching 7 bases. The germline CDR1 and CDR2 sequences are MNHEY and SVGEGT. The V segment lost 5 bases and the J segment 0 bases; nucleotides outside the gene matches: 7. The CDR3 contains 16 residues. The CDR3 DNA follows: TGTGCCAGCAGTCTAAACAGGGGACCCTCCTACAATGAGCAGTTCTTC. It translates to CASSLNRGPSYNEQFF.

The chain uses TRBV3-1 (or the pseudogene TRBV3-2) and TRBJ2-7, with 13 bases lining up with TRBD2. CDR1 and CDR2 (germline): LGHDT, YNNKEL (reference sequence). The CDR3 spans 18 residues. The J segment lost 0 bases and the V segment lost 2 bases, leaving 7 bases of the junction unmatched. CDR3 sequence (DNA): TGTGCCAGCAGCCAATCGGGGACTAGCGGGAACCGCTCCTACGAGCAGTACTTC. Translated: CASSQSGTSGNRSYEQYF.

This chain connects TRBV10-2 to TRBJ1-4, with 10 nucleotides matching TRBD1. J gave up 6 bases and V 8 bases, and 6 bases lay outside the gene matches. Germline values: CDR1 WSHSY, CDR2 SAAADI. The CDR3 length is 14 residues. CDR3: CASGGQGGDEKLFF. CDR3 coding DNA: TGCGCCAGCGGAGGACAGGGGGGAGATGAAAAACTGTTTTTT.

V and J are TRBV5-1 and TRBJ2-3, with D possibly being TRBD2 (5 bases). The CDR3 covers 14 residues. Germline V gene lookup returns CDR1 SGHRS and CDR2 YFSETQ. V lost 5 bases to trimming and J lost 2 bases, with 12 bases between them. CDR3 loop: CASRTGITTDTQYF. The CDR3 DNA sequence: TGCGCCAGCAGGACCGGGATAACCACAGATACGCAGTATTTT.

The chain combines TRBV7-3 with TRBJ1-1, with TRBD1 matching 9 bases. V gave up 1 base and J gave up 6 bases; unmatched junction bases: 12. The CDR3 has 17 residues. Germline-derived CDR1 and CDR2 are SGHTA and FQGTGA. CDR3 residues: CASSLIIPGQGDPEAFF. The CDR3 coding sequence is TGTGCCAGCAGCTTAATTATTCCGGGACAGGGAGATCCTGAAGCTTTCTTT.

The rearrangement links TRBV6-5 to TRBJ2-7; TRBD2 aligns across 8 bases. The CDR3 spans 16 residues. Germline V CDR1 and CDR2: MNHEY, SVGAGI. V lost 4 bases and J lost 0; bases outside the gene matches: 8. As DNA, the CDR3 is TGTGCCAGCAGTTTCCCCGGGACTAGGGTCTCCTACGAGCAGTACTTC. As protein: CASSFPGTRVSYEQYF.

The rearrangement links TRBV18 to TRBJ1-2, with 7 bases lining up with TRBD1. The V gene end was trimmed by 4 bases and the J gene end by 7 bases; junction bases not matched to a gene: 15. Germline CDR1 is KGHSH and CDR2 is LQKENI. This CDR3 is built from 16 residues. The CDR3 region has the DNA TGTGCCAGCTCACACTCGGTTGGACAGGATTGGAGTGGCTACACCTTC. It translates to CASSHSVGQDWSGYTF.

This rearrangement joins TRBV5-1 to TRBJ1-1; the D gene is possibly TRBD1 (6 bases). The CDR3 has 15 amino acids. The germline CDR1 and CDR2 sequences are SGHRS and YFSETQ. Trimming stripped 6 bases from V and 0 bases from J, with 15 bases between. The CDR3 loop reads CASTAGANMNTEAFF. The CDR3 bases are TGCGCCAGCACCGCAGGGGCGAACATGAACACTGAAGCTTTCTTT.